A selection of T cell receptor beta chains follows, all from one sample in a study of Ad26.COV2.S vaccination and SARS-CoV-2 variants. The data were produced by immunoSEQ multiplex PCR, yet TCRdb's version contains in-frame clones alone and is incomplete. The sample includes some 500,000 clones, nearly 90% of them seen just once. The sample was peripheral blood, taken in a trial of Ad26.COV2.S vaccine versus placebo. These receptors originate from a person between 18 and 59 years old who received the Ad26.COV2.S COVID-19 vaccine or a placebo. Each CDR3 is given with its conserved first and last residue. The D gene is left open where the match is weak. Part of the rows lack a size; the others show once, few, many or a class for expanded clones.

d_call clone_size j_call v_call cdr3_nt cdr3_aa
. few TRBJ1-2 TRBV5-6 TGTGCCAGCAGGACGACAGCGCCGGATTATGGGGGCTACACCTTC CASRTTAPDYGGYTF
TRBD2 . TRBJ2-3 TRBV9 TGTGCCAGCAGCGTGAGCGGGAGGGCCCCAGATACGCAGTATTTT CASSVSGRAPDTQYF
. . TRBJ1-4 TRBV15 TGTGCCACCAGCACAGGGGCCCACAGGGAAGAACTGTTTTTT CATSTGAHREELFF
. . TRBJ1-2 TRBV12-3/TRBV12-4 TGTGCCAGCAGTCGATCAGACAGAGGCTACACCTTC CASSRSDRGYTF
. . TRBJ2-7 TRBV5-4 TGTGCCAGCAGCCGCAGGGACATCTCCAAACTTGAGCAGTACTTC CASSRRDISKLEQYF
TRBD2 . TRBJ2-4 TRBV5-8 TGTGCCAGCAGCTTGAGCGGGGGCCGCCAAGACAAAAACATTCAGTACTTC CASSLSGGRQDKNIQYF
TRBD1 . TRBJ1-2 TRBV6-2/TRBV6-3 TGTGCCAGCAGCAGGGACAGGGGCTATGGCTACACCTTC CASSRDRGYGYTF
. few TRBJ2-2 TRBV7-2 TGTGCCAGCAGCTGGTTAGGAGGGTACGTCGGGGAGCTGTTTTTT CASSWLGGYVGELFF
. . TRBJ2-1 TRBV9 TGTGCCAGCAGCGTAGAGGTCAGGCTCGCCAATGAGCAGTTCTTC CASSVEVRLANEQFF
. . TRBJ2-3 TRBV5-4 TGTGCCAGCAGCCTCCTTGGGGGCGGGACCACAGATACGCAGTATTTT CASSLLGGGTTDTQYF
. . TRBJ2-3 TRBV28 TGTGCCAGCAGTTTAAGCCAGCCAATAAACACAGATACGCAGTATTTT CASSLSQPINTDTQYF
TRBD1 . TRBJ1-3 TRBV10-1 TGCGCCAGCCAGGGGGACACCATATATTTT CASQGDTIYF
TRBD2 . TRBJ2-5 TRBV7-8 TGTGCCAGCAGCTTCGTAACGGGAGGGGGAGAGACCCAGTACTTC CASSFVTGGGETQYF
TRBD1 . TRBJ1-1 TRBV6-5 TGTGCCAGCGGAGCCCGACAGGGAAGCACTGAAGCTTTCTTT CASGARQGSTEAFF
. . TRBJ1-1 TRBV11-2 TGTGCCAGCACCCCCGGTCAGGGTCCGGCTTTCTTT CASTPGQGPAFF
. once TRBJ2-1 TRBV6-5 TGTGCCAGCAGTTACTACGGGGTGCATGAGCAGTTCTTC CASSYYGVHEQFF
. . TRBJ2-5 TRBV5-4 TGTGCCAGCAGCTTAATACACCAAGAGACCCAGTACTTC CASSLIHQETQYF
. . TRBJ2-1 TRBV27 TGTGCCAGCAGTTTTTTCGGACCTAGCTGGCAGTTCTTC CASSFFGPSWQFF
. . TRBJ1-1 TRBV4-2 TGTGCCAGCAGCCGTGGGACGACGAACACTGAAGCTTTCTTT CASSRGTTNTEAFF
. . TRBJ1-1 TRBV28 TGTGCCAGCAGTTTAGACCGGAGGGGAGCTTTCTTT CASSLDRRGAFF
TRBD1 . TRBJ2-7 TRBV27 TGTGCCAGCAAAGAGGACAGGTATACCTACGAGCAGTACTTC CASKEDRYTYEQYF
. . TRBJ1-2 TRBV9 TGTGCCAGCACCGCCTTCTTGGGGGGCGGCTATGGCTACACCTTC CASTAFLGGGYGYTF
. once TRBJ1-4 TRBV5-1 TGCGCCAGCAGCTTAGGGGGTTCCAATGAAAAACTGTTTTTT CASSLGGSNEKLFF
. once TRBJ1-1 TRBV29-1 TGCAGCGTTGGGATCGCATCGAACACTGAAGCTTTCTTT CSVGIASNTEAFF
. . TRBJ2-5 TRBV6-5 TGTGCCAGCAGCGCTACTGTATACCTCGGGGAGACCCAGTACTTC CASSATVYLGETQYF
TRBD1 . TRBJ1-1 TRBV5-1 TGCGCCAGCAGCAAGGACAGGAGTGAAGAAGCTTTCTTT CASSKDRSEEAFF
. once TRBJ1-2 TRBV4-3 TGCGCCAGCAGCCGGACATCAAAGACAGATGGCTACACCTTC CASSRTSKTDGYTF
TRBD1 . TRBJ1-2 TRBV5-4 TGTGCCAGCAGCTTGGGGACAGGGATCTATGGCTACACCTTC CASSLGTGIYGYTF
. once TRBJ1-4 TRBV6-5 TGTGCCAGCAGTTCCCTTTCGGCGGCTCAGCGGGAAAAACTGTTTTTT CASSSLSAAQREKLFF
. . TRBJ1-3 TRBV7-9 TGTGCCAGCAGCTCCCCCGGGCCCTCTGGAAACACCATATATTTT CASSSPGPSGNTIYF
. . TRBJ1-5 TRBV6-1 TGTGCCAGCAGTGAATGGGGGCTGATTCAGCCCCAGCATTTT CASSEWGLIQPQHF
. . TRBJ1-4 TRBV5-5 TGTGCCAGCAGCGACCCGTGGGGAGGGGGTGAAAAACTGTTTTTT CASSDPWGGGEKLFF
. . TRBJ2-2 TRBV19 TGTGCCAGTAGTCTGCAGGGTCACACCGGGGAGCTGTTTTTT CASSLQGHTGELFF
. . TRBJ1-5 TRBV30 TGTGCCTGGAAGTCAGGGAATCAGCCCCAGCATTTT CAWKSGNQPQHF
. . TRBJ1-5 TRBV5-1 TGCGCCAGCAGCTACGACGGAGATCAGCCCCAGCATTTT CASSYDGDQPQHF
. . TRBJ2-7 TRBV5-1 TGCGCCAGCAGCTTGGGCCCCAGAAACTTCGAGCAGTACTTC CASSLGPRNFEQYF
. . TRBJ2-7 TRBV7-2 TGTGCCAGCAGCTTAGCGCCGAGGGGGGGCAACGAGCAGTACTTC CASSLAPRGGNEQYF
TRBD1 . TRBJ1-2 TRBV3-1/TRBV3-2 TGTGCCAGCAGCCTGAGGCAAGACAGGGGGCCCATCTATGGCTACACCTTC CASSLRQDRGPIYGYTF
. . TRBJ2-6 TRBV5-8 TGTGCCAGCAGCTTGGACAGATACTACTCTGGGGCCAACGTCCTGACTTTC CASSLDRYYSGANVLTF
. . TRBJ1-1 TRBV28 TGTGCCAGCAGTTTATTGGGGGGAGAAGCTTTCTTT CASSLLGGEAFF
. . TRBJ1-1 TRBV5-1 TGCGCCAGCAGCTTGGGCACAGCTATGAACACTGAAGCTTTCTTT CASSLGTAMNTEAFF
TRBD2 . TRBJ2-2 TRBV19 TGTGCCAGTAGTATAGATCCCCCCCAAGCGGGAGAGCTGTTTTTT CASSIDPPQAGELFF
. . TRBJ1-1 TRBV7-3 TGTGCCAGCAGCCACGGGACTGTTGAAGCTTTCTTT CASSHGTVEAFF
. . TRBJ2-7 TRBV29-1 TGCAGCGTTGAAGTCTCAGGGAAGCGGGCCTACGAGCAGTACTTC CSVEVSGKRAYEQYF
. . TRBJ1-1 TRBV27 TGTGCCAGCAGTTTATGGCAGAACACTGAAGCTTTCTTT CASSLWQNTEAFF
. . TRBJ2-1 TRBV28 TGTGCCAGCAGCATGACGAGGGGACGTGAGCAGTTCTTC CASSMTRGREQFF
. . TRBJ1-1 TRBV5-1 TGCGCCAGCAGCGAGGACATCTACACTGAAGCTTTCTTT CASSEDIYTEAFF
. . TRBJ1-4 TRBV6-1 TGTGCCAGCAGTGAGAGAGGGGGGAATGAAAAACTGTTTTTT CASSERGGNEKLFF